A selection of T cell receptor beta chains follows, all from one sample in a study of blood T cells in healthy people across ages. From the 5' RACE reads, TCRdb called clonotypes with MiXCR, one entry per CDR3 protein. This table holds approximately 680,000 distinct CDR3 sequences, about 30% found once. Material: blood. The receptors shown here come from a woman of 80 years or more in good health. Both conserved end residues are part of each CDR3. Fields, in order: D gene, V gene, J gene, clone size, CDR3 DNA, CDR3 protein. A D gene is named only where the DNA matches it firmly. Expanded clones get a size class; other rows say once, few or many, or leave the size out.

NA	TRBV4-3	TRBJ2-3	once	TGCGCCAGCAGCCAAGAGCCCGGGATTGGCACAGATACGCAGTATTTT	CASSQEPGIGTDTQYF
TRBD1	TRBV5-1	TRBJ1-6	NA	TGCGCCAGCAGTTGGGACAGGTCTTCACCCCTCCACTTT	CASSWDRSSPLHF
NA	TRBV28	TRBJ2-7	NA	TGTGCCAGCACCGGGCAATTTCGGGTCTACGAGCAGTACTTC	CASTGQFRVYEQYF
NA	TRBV5-1	TRBJ2-7	many	TGCGCCAGCAGCTTGGAGCAGGGGCTGGACGAGCAGTACTTC	CASSLEQGLDEQYF
NA	TRBV3-1	TRBJ2-3	many	TGTGCCAGCAGCCACAGGACTGTACTCAACACAGATACGCAGTATTTT	CASSHRTVLNTDTQYF
TRBD1	TRBV5-1	TRBJ1-2	many	TGCGCCAGCAGCTTGAAGGCAAGGACAGGGGCCTCTACTTATGGCTACACCTTC	CASSLKARTGASTYGYTF
NA	TRBV7-9	TRBJ2-5	many	TGTGCCAGCAGCTTAGAATTTGACCAAGAGACCCAGTACTTC	CASSLEFDQETQYF
NA	TRBV5-1	TRBJ1-1	NA	TGCGCCAGCAGCCTCCAGGGGCACACTGAAGCTTTCTTT	CASSLQGHTEAFF
TRBD1	TRBV27	TRBJ2-3	NA	TGTGCCAGCAGCCTTTTATTAGGGACAGCCTTCACAGATACGCAGTATTTT	CASSLLLGTAFTDTQYF
TRBD1	TRBV28	TRBJ2-1	NA	TGTGCCAGCAGTTTGGAGCTACAGGGGTTTGAGCAGTTCTTC	CASSLELQGFEQFF
TRBD2	TRBV12-3/TRBV12-4	TRBJ2-3	NA	TGTGCCAGCAGCGGGGGGGGCGCAGATGCGCAGTATTTT	CASSGGGADAQYF
NA	TRBV6-6	TRBJ1-5	many	TGTGCCAGCGAGCCATGGGATCGGGGCCAGCCCCAGCATTTT	CASEPWDRGQPQHF
NA	TRBV27	TRBJ2-2	once	TGTGCCAGTGGGCGGGCCCCTTTGAACACCGGGGAGCTGTTTTTT	CASGRAPLNTGELFF
NA	TRBV29-1	TRBJ2-7	NA	TGCAGCGTTCGCCCAGACCAGGGTCCCTACGGGCAGTACTTC	CSVRPDQGPYGQYF
TRBD1	TRBV3-1	TRBJ1-1	few	TGTGCCAGCAAACGACAGGGCGCTGAAGCTTTCTTT	CASKRQGAEAFF
NA	TRBV3-1	TRBJ2-3	once	TGTGCCCGCAGCCAAGGGGAGGTGTTGGGCCGAGGTACGCAGTATTTT	CARSQGEVLGRGTQYF
TRBD1	TRBV3-1	TRBJ1-1	NA	TGTGCCAGCAGCCAAGTTGGGACAGGGAACACTGAAGCTTTCTTT	CASSQVGTGNTEAFF
TRBD2	TRBV3-1	TRBJ2-5	many	TGTGCCAGCAGCCAGGGAGCGGGGGGCCTCCAAGAGACCCAGTACTTC	CASSQGAGGLQETQYF
NA	TRBV20-1	TRBJ2-7	NA	TGCAGTGCGTCGCAGGGCTCCTACGAGCAGTACTTC	CSASQGSYEQYF
NA	TRBV12-3/TRBV12-4	TRBJ1-2	many	TGTGCCAGCAGTTTAGGCGGGCAGGGCGGCCATGGCTACACCTTC	CASSLGGQGGHGYTF
NA	TRBV21-1	TRBJ1-1	NA	TGTGCCAGCAGCGCCCGGGACAGGGTCCTCTTAAACACTGAAGCTTTCTTT	CASSARDRVLLNTEAFF
NA	TRBV7-9	TRBJ2-7	NA	TGTGCCAGCAGCGGTTGGGGCGGCTACGAGCAGTACTTC	CASSGWGGYEQYF
TRBD1	TRBV29-1	TRBJ1-4	many	TGCAGCGTGGCCGGGACAGCTAATGAAAAACTGTTTTTT	CSVAGTANEKLFF
TRBD1	TRBV27	TRBJ2-4	few	TGTGCCAGCAGTGTGGACAGGGGGTGGATCGATGAGCAGTACTTC	CASSVDRGWIDEQYF
NA	TRBV6-5	TRBJ2-7	many	TGTGCCAGCAGTTACTCTCCGAGAGTTGCCTACGAGCAGTACTTC	CASSYSPRVAYEQYF
TRBD2	TRBV5-1	TRBJ2-1	many	TGCGCCAGCAGCCGGGAGGTAGCGGGGGGACCCCGTTCCTACAATGAGCAGTTCTTC	CASSREVAGGPRSYNEQFF
NA	TRBV20-1	TRBJ2-6	many	TGCAGTGCTGGGGCCGTCTCTGGGGCCAACGTCCTGACTTTC	CSAGAVSGANVLTF
NA	TRBV3-1	TRBJ1-5	NA	TGTGCCAGCAGCCAAGGTGGACGGGGGCCCCAGCATTTT	CASSQGGRGPQHF
TRBD1	TRBV12-3/TRBV12-4	TRBJ1-1	NA	TGTGGCAGCAGTTTAAGGGGACAGGAGAACACTGAAGCTTTCTTT	CGSSLRGQENTEAFF
NA	TRBV6-2/TRBV6-3	TRBJ2-5	many	TGTGCCAGCAGTTACTCGGGGAATCTTAAGAAGACCCAGTACTTC	CASSYSGNLKKTQYF
TRBD2	TRBV4-2	TRBJ2-7	many	TGTGCCAGCAGCCAAGACTTGGGGACTAGCGGGGGGGGATACTACGAGCAGTACTTC	CASSQDLGTSGGGYYEQYF
TRBD1	TRBV7-2	TRBJ2-7	many	TGTGCCAGCAGCTTAGCCTCCGGGACAGGTCACTACGAGCAGTACTTC	CASSLASGTGHYEQYF
NA	TRBV2	TRBJ2-1	NA	TGTGCCAGCAGCCAAGGGATTAGCTTGAAATACAATGAGCAGTTCTTC	CASSQGISLKYNEQFF
TRBD1	TRBV6-2/TRBV6-3	TRBJ2-3	many	TGTGCCAGCAGCCATACGAGCTTACCGGGACAGGGGGCCGTCACAGATACGCAGTATTTT	CASSHTSLPGQGAVTDTQYF
NA	TRBV10-3	TRBJ1-5	many	TGTGCCATCAGTGATCAGGGGTTGGGTCAGCCCCAGCATTTT	CAISDQGLGQPQHF
NA	TRBV6-2/TRBV6-3	TRBJ1-1	NA	TGTGCCAGCAGGTCGGGGGGGTTGAACACTGAAGCTTTCTTT	CASRSGGLNTEAFF
NA	TRBV30	TRBJ1-2	NA	TGTGCCTGGAGTGTACGGAAGGGATCCTATGGCTACACCTTC	CAWSVRKGSYGYTF
TRBD2	TRBV12-3/TRBV12-4	TRBJ2-1	many	TGTGCCAGCAGTTTAGCGCTGCTAGCGGGGGGGCAGGATGAGCAGTTCTTC	CASSLALLAGGQDEQFF
NA	TRBV6-1	TRBJ1-4	NA	TGTGCCAGCAGCGACAGGATAAATGAAAAACTGTTTTTT	CASSDRINEKLFF
NA	TRBV5-6	TRBJ2-2	NA	TGTGCCAGCAGCCCCTCGGACACCGGGGAGCTGTTTTTT	CASSPSDTGELFF
NA	TRBV30	TRBJ1-1	many	TGTGCCTGGAAGTTGCAGGGGACCCCAACGTCGGAAGCTTTCTTT	CAWKLQGTPTSEAFF
NA	TRBV30	TRBJ1-6	NA	TGTGCCTGGAGACAGGGAGATTCACCCCTCCACTTT	CAWRQGDSPLHF
NA	TRBV28	TRBJ1-2	few	TGTGCCAGCAGTGTGGGCTTCGGGGGTGACTATGGCTACACCTTC	CASSVGFGGDYGYTF
NA	TRBV5-1	TRBJ1-1	many	TGCGCCAGCAGCTTGGACTTCGGCCCCCGGACTGAAGCTTTCTTT	CASSLDFGPRTEAFF
NA	TRBV9	TRBJ1-6	few	TGTGCCAGCAGCGTAGGGGGCAGGGAGTGGAATTCACCCCTCCACTTT	CASSVGGREWNSPLHF
TRBD2	TRBV7-2	TRBJ2-1	NA	TGTGCCAGCAGCCCGGGATTAGCGGGGTACTACAATGAGCAGTTCTTC	CASSPGLAGYYNEQFF
NA	TRBV3-1	TRBJ2-5	many	TGTGCCAGCAGCCGGGGGAGCAGCCAAGAGACCCAGTACTTC	CASSRGSSQETQYF
NA	TRBV6-6	TRBJ2-7	NA	TGTGCCAGCAGCCCCCCTCAGGGTTCCTACGAGCAGTACTTC	CASSPPQGSYEQYF
NA	TRBV10-3	TRBJ1-2	NA	TGTGCCATCAGTGAAAATAGCGGCGGGGGAGTCGATAGCTACACCTTC	CAISENSGGGVDSYTF